Following are 8 T cell receptor beta chains from one sample sequenced in a study of T-cell memory formation after mild COVID-19 (dated by TCRdb to the early 2020s). Libraries were constructed by 5' RACE. Sequenced using an Illumina NovaSeq 6000. TCRdb reran the public reads through fastp at Q25 and MiXCR, keeping productive beta chains. One record per CDR3 amino acid sequence lists the most common genes and DNA. The sample has approximately 250,000 distinct CDR3 sequences on record, about 16% of them singletons. About 2% of the sample is taken by the ten largest. Material: PBMCs or a T cell subset sorted from them (not recorded which). Receptors were obtained from an adult woman who had mild COVID-19 (a few samples of this study predate the infection). The sample titles of this study are shuffled in the database, so cell type and time point are left out; the donor was told from shared clones.

The CDR3: CASRKVKATGGNEKLFF. The CDR3 DNA follows: TGTGCCAGCAGAAAAGTAAAGGCGACCGGAGGGAATGAAAAACTGTTTTTT. V and J are TRBV21-1 and TRBJ1-4. TRBV21-1 is deemed a pseudogene. This CDR3 has 17 amino acids.

The gene calls are TRBV12-3 or TRBV12-4 and TRBJ1-2; 7 positions match TRBD1. CDR3 length: 16 residues. V shed 2 bases and J 7 bases; nucleotides not matched to a gene: 13. CDR3 nucleotides: TGTGCCAGCAGTTTAAGGGCGACAGGGAGTAACGGTGGCTACACCTTC. This translates into CASSLRATGSNGGYTF.

The chain combines TRBV6-1 with TRBJ2-1; D gene uncertain. Trimming left V 3 bases short and J 6 bases short, with 6 bases between. The CDR3 extends over 12 amino acids. Germline assignment: CDR1 MNHNS and CDR2 SASEGT. CDR3 sequence: CASSDTTNEQFF. The CDR3 bases are TGTGCCAGCAGTGACACCACCAATGAGCAGTTCTTC.

This chain joins TRBV5-4 and TRBJ1-5, with D possibly TRBD1 on 6 matching bases. V was trimmed by 0 bases and J by 7 bases, leaving 11 bases between them. The germline CDR1 and CDR2 sequences are SGHNT and YYREEE (reference sequence). This CDR3 region has 14 residues. The DNA of the CDR3 is TGTGCCAGCAGCTTGGCAGGGGTCGGCCAGCCCCAGCATTTT. This sequence encodes CASSLAGVGQPQHF.

CDR3 sequence reads: CASSPAWDSLHYNEQFF. DNA of the CDR3: TGTGCCAGCAGTCCCGCTTGGGACTCCCTCCACTACAATGAGCAGTTCTTC. V and J are TRBV6-2 or TRBV6-3 and TRBJ2-1, with D perhaps TRBD2 (6 bases). Germline V CDR1 and CDR2: MNHEY, SVGEGT. The CDR3 runs 17 residues. V dropped 5 bases and J dropped 3 bases, with 20 bases sitting between them.

J is TRBJ1-1 and V is TRBV10-3, with TRBD1 as a possible D gene (6 bases). The V gene's germline CDR1 is ENHRY and CDR2 SYGVKD. This CDR3 is 12 amino acids long. V lost 1 base and J 8 bases, leaving 8 bases between the germline ends. CDR3 sequence reads: CAISEFDREAFF. CDR3 in DNA: TGTGCCATCAGTGAGTTCGACAGGGAAGCTTTCTTT.

The chain links TRBV19 to TRBJ2-4; 8 nucleotides agree with TRBD2. This CDR3 is 13 amino acids long. With 10 bases clipped from V and 8 bases from J, the junction kept 10 bases outside the gene matches. The germline CDR1 and CDR2 sequences are LNHDA and SQIVND (reference sequence). CDR3 residues: CATSRTSLDIQYF. In DNA form, the CDR3 reads TGTGCCACCTCTCGGACTAGCTTGGACATTCAGTACTTC.

This rearrangement joins TRBV30 to TRBJ1-1; D gene uncertain. The V end lost 1 base, the J end lost 0 bases, and 9 bases lay between the germline ends. CDR1 is GTSNPN and CDR2 is SVGIG in the germline V gene (reference sequence). The CDR3 covers 14 residues. CDR3 sequence: CAWSAWELNTEAFF. The DNA of the CDR3 is TGTGCCTGGAGTGCATGGGAGCTGAACACTGAAGCTTTCTTT.